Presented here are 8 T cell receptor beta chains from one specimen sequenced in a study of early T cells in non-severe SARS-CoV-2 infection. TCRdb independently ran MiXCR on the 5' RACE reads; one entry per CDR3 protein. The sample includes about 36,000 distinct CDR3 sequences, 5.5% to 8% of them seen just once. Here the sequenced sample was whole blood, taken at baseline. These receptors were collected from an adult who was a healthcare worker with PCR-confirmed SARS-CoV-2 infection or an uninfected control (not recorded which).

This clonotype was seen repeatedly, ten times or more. The CDR3 DNA reads TGTGCCAGCAGCTTTAGCCCCCCGTGGCAGGTGGACTATGGCTACACCTTC. Translating gives CASSFSPPWQVDYGYTF. The chain uses TRBV7-9 and TRBJ1-2; D remains ambiguous. The CDR3 loop spans 17 amino acids. CDR1 and CDR2 from the germline V gene are SEHNR and FQNEAQ (reference sequence). Trimming pared 3 bases from V and 3 bases from J, leaving 20 bases between.

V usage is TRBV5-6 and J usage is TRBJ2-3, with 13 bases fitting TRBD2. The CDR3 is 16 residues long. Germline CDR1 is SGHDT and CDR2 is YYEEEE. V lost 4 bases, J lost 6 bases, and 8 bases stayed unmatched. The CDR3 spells CASSLRLAGGGDTQYF. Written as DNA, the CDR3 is TGTGCCAGCAGCCTGAGACTAGCGGGAGGAGGGGATACGCAGTATTTT.

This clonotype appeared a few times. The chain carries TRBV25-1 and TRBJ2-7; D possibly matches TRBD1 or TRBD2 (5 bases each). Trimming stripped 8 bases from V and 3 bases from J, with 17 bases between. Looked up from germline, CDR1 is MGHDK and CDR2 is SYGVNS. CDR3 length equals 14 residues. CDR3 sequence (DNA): TGTGCCAGCGGATACCGGGACGGCAACTACGAGCAGTACTTC. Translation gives CASGYRDGNYEQYF.

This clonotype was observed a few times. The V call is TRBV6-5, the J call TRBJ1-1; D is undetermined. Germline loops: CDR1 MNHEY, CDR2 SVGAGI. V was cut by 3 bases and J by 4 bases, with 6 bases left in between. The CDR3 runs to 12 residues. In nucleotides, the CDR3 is TGTGCCAGCAGTTATTTAGGCACTGAAGCTTTCTTT. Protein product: CASSYLGTEAFF.

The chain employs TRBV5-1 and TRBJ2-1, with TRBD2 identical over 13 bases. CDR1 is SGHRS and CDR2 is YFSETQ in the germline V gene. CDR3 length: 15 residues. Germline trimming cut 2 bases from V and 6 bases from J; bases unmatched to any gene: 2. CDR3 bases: TGCGCCAGCAGCTTACTAGCGGGAGGGCTCAATGAGCAGTTCTTC. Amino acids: CASSLLAGGLNEQFF.

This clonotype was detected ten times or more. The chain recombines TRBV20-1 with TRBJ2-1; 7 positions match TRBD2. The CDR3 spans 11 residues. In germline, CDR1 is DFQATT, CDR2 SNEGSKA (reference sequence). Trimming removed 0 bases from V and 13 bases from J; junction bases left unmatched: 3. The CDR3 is CSARDQGLQFF. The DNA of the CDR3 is TGCAGTGCTAGAGATCAGGGACTACAGTTCTTC.

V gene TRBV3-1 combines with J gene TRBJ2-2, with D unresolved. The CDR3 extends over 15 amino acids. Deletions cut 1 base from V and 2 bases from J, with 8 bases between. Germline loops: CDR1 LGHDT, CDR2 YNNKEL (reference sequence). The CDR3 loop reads CASSQAGSNTGELFF. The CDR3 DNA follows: TGTGCCAGCAGCCAAGCCGGAAGTAACACCGGGGAGCTGTTTTTT.

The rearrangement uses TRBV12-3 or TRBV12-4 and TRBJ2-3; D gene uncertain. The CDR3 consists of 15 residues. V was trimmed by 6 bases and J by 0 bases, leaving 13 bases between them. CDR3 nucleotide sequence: TGTGCCAGCAGCCGTCCGGTGACTAGCACAGATACGCAGTATTTT. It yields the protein CASSRPVTSTDTQYF.